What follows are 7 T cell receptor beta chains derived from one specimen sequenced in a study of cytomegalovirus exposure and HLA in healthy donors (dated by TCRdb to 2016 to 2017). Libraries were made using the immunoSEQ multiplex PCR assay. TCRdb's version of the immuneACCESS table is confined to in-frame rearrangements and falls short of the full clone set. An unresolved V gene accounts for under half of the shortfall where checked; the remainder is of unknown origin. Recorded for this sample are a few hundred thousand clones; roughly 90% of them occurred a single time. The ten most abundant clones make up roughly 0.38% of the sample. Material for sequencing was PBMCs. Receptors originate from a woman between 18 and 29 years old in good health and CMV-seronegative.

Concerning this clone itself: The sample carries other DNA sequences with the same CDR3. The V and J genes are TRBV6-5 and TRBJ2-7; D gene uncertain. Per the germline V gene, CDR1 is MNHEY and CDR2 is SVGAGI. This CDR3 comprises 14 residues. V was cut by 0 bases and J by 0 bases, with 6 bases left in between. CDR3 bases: TGTGCCAGCAGTTACTCGGGCATCTCCTACGAGCAGTACTTC. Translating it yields CASSYSGISYEQYF.

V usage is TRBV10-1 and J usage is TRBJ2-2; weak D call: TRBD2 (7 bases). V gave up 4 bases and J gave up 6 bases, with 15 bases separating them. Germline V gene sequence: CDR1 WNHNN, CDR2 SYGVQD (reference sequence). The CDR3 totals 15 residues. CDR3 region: CASSARGAPAGELFF. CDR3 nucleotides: TGCGCCAGCAGTGCTCGGGGGGCGCCGGCCGGGGAGCTGTTTTTT.

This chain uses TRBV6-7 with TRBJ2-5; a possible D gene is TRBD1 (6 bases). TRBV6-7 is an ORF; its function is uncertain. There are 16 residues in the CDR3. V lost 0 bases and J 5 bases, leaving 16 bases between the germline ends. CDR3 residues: CASSYSHLQGRETQYF. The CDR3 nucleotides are TGTGCCAGCAGTTACTCCCACCTACAGGGTCGGGAGACCCAGTACTTC.

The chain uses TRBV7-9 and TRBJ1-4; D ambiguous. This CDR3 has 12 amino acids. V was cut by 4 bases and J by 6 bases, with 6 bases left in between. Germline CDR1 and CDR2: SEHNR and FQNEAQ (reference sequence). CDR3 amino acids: CASSWSDEKLFF. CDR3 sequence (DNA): TGTGCCAGCAGCTGGAGTGATGAAAAACTGTTTTTT.

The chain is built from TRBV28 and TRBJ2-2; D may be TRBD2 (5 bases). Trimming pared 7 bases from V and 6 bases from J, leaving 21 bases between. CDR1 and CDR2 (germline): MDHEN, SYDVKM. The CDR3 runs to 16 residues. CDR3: CASTPPGSRGSGELFF. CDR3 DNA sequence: TGTGCCAGCACTCCTCCTGGGTCCCGGGGTTCCGGGGAGCTGTTTTTT.

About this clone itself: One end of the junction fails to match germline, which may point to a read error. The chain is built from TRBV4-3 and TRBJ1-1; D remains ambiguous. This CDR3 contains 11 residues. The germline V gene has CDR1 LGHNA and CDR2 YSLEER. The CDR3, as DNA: TGCGCCAGCAGCCACAACACCGAAGCTTTCTTT. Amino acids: CASSHNTEAFF.

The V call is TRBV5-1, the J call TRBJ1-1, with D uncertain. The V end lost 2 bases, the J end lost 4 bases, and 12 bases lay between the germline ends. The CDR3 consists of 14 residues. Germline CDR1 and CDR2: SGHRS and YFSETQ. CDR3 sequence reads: CASSFLEYATEAFF. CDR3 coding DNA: TGCGCCAGCAGCTTTCTAGAGTACGCCACTGAAGCTTTCTTT.